The subject of this entry is one TCR beta chain. This receptor's antigen is unknown. From each donor, an approximately 2.4 ml peripheral blood sample was drawn into PAXgene tubes and stored at -80 degrees C. Without T cell sorting, total RNA was isolated from whole blood using the PAXgene blood miRNA kit on an automated QIAcube. Peripheral blood from monozygotic twin pairs who were concordant or discordant for inflammatory bowel disease underwent deep TCRalpha and TCRbeta repertoire profiling using unique molecular barcoding. Smoking habits were recorded for all twin pairs, with individuals classified as current, former or never smokers. The CDR3 holds 15 amino acids from the cysteine to the phenylalanine. No DNA sequence was recorded. Library preparation employed 5' RACE. The input for every TCR library was 3,500 to 4,000 ng of total RNA. cDNA was synthesized with SMARTScribe reverse transcriptase in eight separate reactions per sample. During cDNA synthesis, unique molecular identifiers containing a 6-nucleotide sample barcode were introduced by template switching. Two nested PCRs of approximately 16 and 9 cycles amplified the TCRalpha and TCRbeta cDNA, and bead purification followed each PCR. Before amplification, the cDNA was treated with uracil DNA-glycosylase and purified using the QIAquick PCR purification kit. The second PCR was the step at which Illumina TruSeq-compatible adapters and sample-specific barcodes were added. Library quality and concentration were assessed using TapeStation and Qubit, and about 5 ng of each library was pooled. Pooled libraries were sequenced on an Illumina HiSeq2500 single-index Rapid Run with 2 x 100 bp reads and custom sequencing primers. The study's processing was this. MiGEC version 1.2.6 was used for UMI-based consensus assembly to correct PCR and sequencing errors. MiXCR version 2.1.1 was used to carry out V(D)J alignment, clonotype assembly and CDR3 extraction. Normalisation of gene usage, clonotype sharing and MAIT/NKT TCR abundance was achieved by analysing the top 1000, 10 000 and 20 000 clonotypes per sample. Diversity was computed as the inverse Simpson index with the vegan R package after downsampling to 27 000 UMIs. Paired Mann-Whitney U tests were applied to discordant twin pairs, with Benjamini-Hochberg correction for multiple testing. Each entry corresponds to one CDR3 protein sequence from reads that TCRdb reprocessed, and DNA is not given. Clone size and V and J calls follow TCRdb, not the original study. The sample's table lists a count of fewer than 400,000 distinct CDR3 sequences. Jointly, the top ten make up approximately 5.9% of the sample.

The data are from a study of monozygotic twins with inflammatory bowel disease (dated by TCRdb to 2018 to 2020). Notes on the research overall: The complete study included approximately 28 monozygotic twin pairs: 19 IBD-discordant Danish pairs and nine German pairs, of which four were IBD-concordant and five were IBD-discordant. Within discordant pairs, disease-associated traits were sought mainly by comparing IBD patients with their genetically identical healthy co-twins. Each individual had, on average, about 151 000 unique TCRalpha sequences and 181 000 unique TCRbeta sequences available for analysis.

On the study overall, not on this receptor specifically: Background noise and inter-individual variability may have been introduced into the repertoires by the differing immunosuppressive treatments among patients. Compared with healthy twins, IBD patients shared fewer clonotypes with other individuals, and the difference was most pronounced in patients with signs of disease activity. No single strong signal or clonotype linked to IBD turned up in the results, so the idea that one exists was not supported. No difference in repertoire similarity was observed between concordant and discordant twins, possibly owing to limited statistical power. The analysis was unable to tell different T cell subtypes apart. A decrease in TCRbeta repertoire diversity, as measured by inverse Simpson index, was observed in IBD patients compared with their healthy co-twins.

The sample comprised blood. The chain is made from TRBV12-3 or TRBV12-4 and TRBJ2-7; the D call from TCRdb, TRBD1, cannot be confirmed without DNA. The TCR sequence derives from a human donor with ulcerative colitis or Crohn's disease, or a healthy co-twin of an affected twin (not recorded which). For the CDR3, the sequence is CASGLSLDRGHEQYF.